This is a list of T cell receptor beta chains from one sample in a study of CD8 T cells in Susac syndrome. TCRdb fed the immunoSEQ multiplex PCR reads into MiXCR, producing one record per CDR3 protein. This table holds about 300,000 distinct CDR3 sequences, about 88% found once. Sequences were obtained from CD8+ T cells from PBMCs. The receptors here all came from a human donor with multiple sclerosis. The CDR3 runs from the conserved cysteine through the conserved F or W. D genes are given only for firm matches. Some rows mark clone size as missing; the rest say once, few, many or name a class of expanded clone.

D: .; size: .; V: TRBV25-1; length: 17; J: TRBJ2-5; DNA: TGTGCCAGCAGTCCAATTGGATCCGAGGCGGGCAAAGAGACCCAGTACTTC; CDR3: CASSPIGSEAGKETQYF
D: .; size: .; V: TRBV29-1; length: 11; J: TRBJ1-1; DNA: TGCAGCGGCTCTTGGAACACTGAAGCTTTCTTT; CDR3: CSGSWNTEAFF
D: .; size: .; V: TRBV7-8; length: 16; J: TRBJ1-4; DNA: TGTGCCAGCAGCTTTTCGGGGTCCCGGGGGTATGAAAAACTGTTTTTT; CDR3: CASSFSGSRGYEKLFF
D: TRBD2; size: .; V: TRBV11-2; length: 18; J: TRBJ2-3; DNA: TGTGCCAGCATCACCCGCCGGACTAGCGGGGAGACCACAGATACGCAGTATTTT; CDR3: CASITRRTSGETTDTQYF
D: .; size: .; V: TRBV28; length: 14; J: TRBJ2-2; DNA: TGTGCCACTAGAACGGGGGACCACACCGGGGAGCTGTTTTTT; CDR3: CATRTGDHTGELFF
D: TRBD2; size: .; V: TRBV27; length: 15; J: TRBJ2-1; DNA: TGTGCCAGCAGTGCCGGGACTAGCGGGAACAATGAGCAGTTCTTC; CDR3: CASSAGTSGNNEQFF
D: .; size: .; V: TRBV11-2; length: 12; J: TRBJ1-4; DNA: TGTGCCAGCAGCTTTTCTTCGGGCGAACTGTTTTTT; CDR3: CASSFSSGELFF
D: .; size: .; V: TRBV20-1; length: 16; J: TRBJ2-2; DNA: TGCAGTGCTAGAGATCGACACAGGGCGGACACCGGGGAGCTGTTTTTT; CDR3: CSARDRHRADTGELFF
D: .; size: .; V: TRBV20-1; length: 10; J: TRBJ2-5; DNA: TGCAGTGCTAGAGAGGAGACCCAGTACTTC; CDR3: CSAREETQYF
D: .; size: .; V: TRBV27; length: 14; J: TRBJ1-5; DNA: TGTGCCAGCAGTTTCACCGCCTACAATCAGCCCCAGCATTTT; CDR3: CASSFTAYNQPQHF
D: TRBD1; size: once; V: TRBV6-5; length: 15; J: TRBJ1-2; DNA: TGTGCCAGCAGTTCGCCTATGACAGGGGTTGAGGGCTACACCTTC; CDR3: CASSSPMTGVEGYTF
D: TRBD1; size: once; V: TRBV29-1; length: 13; J: TRBJ2-2; DNA: TGCAGCGTGAACAGGGGTGTGGGCGGGGAGCTGTTTTTT; CDR3: CSVNRGVGGELFF
D: .; size: .; V: TRBV27; length: 16; J: TRBJ2-2; DNA: TGTGCCAGCAGTTTATCTGGGGGGCTGTACACCGGGGAGCTGTTTTTT; CDR3: CASSLSGGLYTGELFF
D: .; size: .; V: TRBV27; length: 14; J: TRBJ2-3; DNA: TGTGCCAGCAGTTTAATTCAGGGGACAGATACGCAGTATTTT; CDR3: CASSLIQGTDTQYF
D: .; size: once; V: TRBV2; length: 15; J: TRBJ2-1; DNA: TGTGCCAGCAGTGAAGCGGCCGGGGGTTTATATGAGCAGTTCTTC; CDR3: CASSEAAGGLYEQFF
D: TRBD1; size: .; V: TRBV28; length: 14; J: TRBJ2-7; DNA: TGTGCCAGCAGCCCTCATTCCCAGGGGGACGAGCAGTACTTC; CDR3: CASSPHSQGDEQYF
D: TRBD1; size: .; V: TRBV9; length: 15; J: TRBJ2-7; DNA: TGTGCCAGCAGCGTTACGGGACAGGCCTCCTACGAGCAGTACTTC; CDR3: CASSVTGQASYEQYF
D: TRBD2; size: once; V: TRBV29-1; length: 18; J: TRBJ2-1; DNA: TGCAGCGGGGACGCTAGCGGGGGGACCCTTAGCTCCTACAATGAGCAGTTCTTC; CDR3: CSGDASGGTLSSYNEQFF
D: .; size: .; V: TRBV12-3/TRBV12-4; length: 15; J: TRBJ1-4; DNA: TGTGCCAGCAGTATCCTAGTGGGGCCGAATGAAAAACTGTTTTTT; CDR3: CASSILVGPNEKLFF
D: .; size: .; V: TRBV5-6; length: 13; J: TRBJ2-1; DNA: TGTGCCAGCAGCTTTGGGTCTCCTAATGAGCAGTTCTTC; CDR3: CASSFGSPNEQFF
D: .; size: .; V: TRBV20-1; length: 14; J: TRBJ1-5; DNA: TGCAGTGCTAGTTGGGAGGAGGGGGGAGAGCCCCAGCATTTT; CDR3: CSASWEEGGEPQHF
D: .; size: .; V: TRBV28; length: 11; J: TRBJ2-7; DNA: TGTGCCAGCGCTCTCTCCTACGAGCAGTACTTC; CDR3: CASALSYEQYF
D: TRBD1; size: once; V: TRBV29-1; length: 15; J: TRBJ2-7; DNA: TGCAGCGTTGAGTTCCGGGACAGGGCCTCCTACGAGCAGTACTTC; CDR3: CSVEFRDRASYEQYF
D: .; size: .; V: TRBV12-3/TRBV12-4; length: 13; J: TRBJ1-4; DNA: TGTGCCAGCAGTCCCGCCAGGGTTGGAAAACTGTTTTTT; CDR3: CASSPARVGKLFF
D: .; size: .; V: TRBV9; length: 13; J: TRBJ1-1; DNA: TGTGCCAGCAGCGTATGGGTGAACACTGAAGCTTTCTTT; CDR3: CASSVWVNTEAFF
D: TRBD2; size: .; V: TRBV12-3/TRBV12-4; length: 19; J: TRBJ2-3; DNA: TGTGCCAGCAGTCTCCCAGGACTAGCGGGAGGGTCTAGCACAGATACGCAGTATTTT; CDR3: CASSLPGLAGGSSTDTQYF
D: .; size: .; V: TRBV7-6; length: 15; J: TRBJ2-3; DNA: TGTGCCAGCAGCCAGACTCCTGGTAGCCCAGATACGCAGTATTTT; CDR3: CASSQTPGSPDTQYF
D: .; size: .; V: TRBV4-3; length: 14; J: TRBJ2-7; DNA: TGCGCCAGCAGCCCTTCCCAGGTTCCCTACGAGCAGTACTTC; CDR3: CASSPSQVPYEQYF
D: TRBD2; size: .; V: TRBV11-1; length: 20; J: TRBJ2-4; DNA: TGTGCCAGCAGCTTAGGACTAGCGGGAGGTAGGGGCTTGGCCAAAAACATTCAGTACTTC; CDR3: CASSLGLAGGRGLAKNIQYF
D: TRBD1; size: .; V: TRBV7-2; length: 19; J: TRBJ2-7; DNA: TGTGCCAGCAGCTTAGTCCTGGTGGACCCGGACAGGGCTACCTACGAGCAGTACTTC; CDR3: CASSLVLVDPDRATYEQYF
D: TRBD1; size: .; V: TRBV3-1; length: 15; J: TRBJ2-3; DNA: TGTGCCAGCAGCCCGGGGACAGGCCCCGGGGATACGCAGTATTTT; CDR3: CASSPGTGPGDTQYF
D: .; size: once; V: TRBV3-1; length: 18; J: TRBJ1-2; DNA: TGTGCCAGCAGCCAAGTGGTTCTTATGACACCACGCAACTATGGCTACACCTTC; CDR3: CASSQVVLMTPRNYGYTF
D: TRBD2; size: .; V: TRBV29-1; length: 14; J: TRBJ2-5; DNA: TGCAGCGTTGATGGGGCAGCGGGGCAAGAGACCCAGTACTTC; CDR3: CSVDGAAGQETQYF
D: .; size: .; V: TRBV6-2/TRBV6-3; length: 15; J: TRBJ2-1; DNA: TGTGCCAGCAGTTACGAGGTGGGGTTCTACAATGAGCAGTTCTTC; CDR3: CASSYEVGFYNEQFF
D: .; size: .; V: TRBV7-9; length: 14; J: TRBJ2-2; DNA: TGTGCCAGCAGCCGGACTGCTGACACCGGGGAGCTGTTTTTT; CDR3: CASSRTADTGELFF
D: .; size: .; V: TRBV13; length: 14; J: TRBJ2-7; DNA: TGTGCCAGCAGGGAGACAGGAGGTATCAACGAGCAGTACTTC; CDR3: CASRETGGINEQYF
D: .; size: .; V: TRBV20-1; length: 12; J: TRBJ1-3; DNA: TGCAGTGCTGTACAGATTGGAAACACCATATATTTT; CDR3: CSAVQIGNTIYF
D: TRBD1; size: .; V: TRBV12-3/TRBV12-4; length: 14; J: TRBJ2-3; DNA: TGTGCCAGCAGACGCCCGACAGGGGGCGATACGCAGTATTTT; CDR3: CASRRPTGGDTQYF
D: .; size: .; V: TRBV20-1; length: 15; J: TRBJ1-5; DNA: TGCAGTGCTAGACCCTCAGGGCAGGGCCATCAGCCCCAGCATTTT; CDR3: CSARPSGQGHQPQHF
D: .; size: .; V: TRBV3-1; length: 18; J: TRBJ2-4; DNA: TGTGCCAGCAGCCACCCAGGGGGGCTAGAGAGGGCCAAAAACATTCAGTACTTC; CDR3: CASSHPGGLERAKNIQYF
D: .; size: .; V: TRBV5-4; length: 14; J: TRBJ1-1; DNA: TGTGCCAGCAGCTTAGGCGGGGTAAGCACTGAAGCTTTCTTT; CDR3: CASSLGGVSTEAFF
D: .; size: .; V: TRBV4-3; length: 19; J: TRBJ2-2; DNA: TGCGCCAGCAGCCAAGCTGTAGGGGGACCCTCGAGGAACACCGGGGAGCTGTTTTTT; CDR3: CASSQAVGGPSRNTGELFF